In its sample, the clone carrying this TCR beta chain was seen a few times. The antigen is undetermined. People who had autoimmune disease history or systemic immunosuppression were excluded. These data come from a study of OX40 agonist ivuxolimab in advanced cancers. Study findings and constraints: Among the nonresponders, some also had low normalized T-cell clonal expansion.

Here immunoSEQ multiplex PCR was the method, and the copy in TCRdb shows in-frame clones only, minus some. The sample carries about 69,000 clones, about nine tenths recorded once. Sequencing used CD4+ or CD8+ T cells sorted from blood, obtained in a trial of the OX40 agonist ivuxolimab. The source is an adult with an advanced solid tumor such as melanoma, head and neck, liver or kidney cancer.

CDR3 sequence: CASSPINGWEYF. For the CDR3, the DNA is TGTGCCAGCAGTCCAATAAACGGGTGGGAGTACTTC. V and J are TRBV6-5 and TRBJ2-7; D remains unclear. Germline loops: CDR1 MNHEY, CDR2 SVGAGI. With 5 bases removed from V and 11 bases from J, the gap between germline ends came to 16 bases. The CDR3 has 12 amino acids.